This entry features one TCR beta chain sequence. No antigen is known for it. This sample was included in a study of CXCR3-negative and CXCR3-positive naive CD8 T cells. Across the study: Sequencing brought in 120 million to 150 million TRB reads altogether, and each library got about 1.5 +/- 0.3 million. General study points: CXCR3-positive naive cells had more hydrophobic TRB CDR3s than CXCR3-negative naive cells. Naive subsets were similarly diverse, while memory CD8+ repertoires were much less diverse.

Germline lookup yields CDR1 MNHEY and CDR2 SVGAGI. The CDR3 length is 13 residues. The libraries of TRB cDNA were constructed through 5' RACE using UMI labels. TCRdb re-analyzed the 5' RACE reads; it lists each CDR3 protein once, without DNA. The sample includes some 120,000 distinct CDR3 sequences. Sequenced input: naive CXCR3+ CD8+ T cells from blood. Described subset: CD45RO-CCR7+CD27+CD95- naive CD8+ T cells expressing CXCR3 (TNR3+). This TCR was recovered from a human donor in good health. Some clones in this sample may be carry-over from other donors' samples. J is TRBJ2-7 and V is TRBV6-5; TCRdb indicates TRBD1, and absent DNA this call remains unverified. CDR3 sequence: CASSYSPGSEQYF.